These T cell receptor beta chains were read from a single sample in a study of T-cell memory formation after mild COVID-19. Each CDR3 protein is one row after TCRdb ran MiXCR on the 5' RACE reads. Seen here are just over 400,000 distinct CDR3 sequences, about a quarter observed once, and the top ten hold 10% to 15%. Sequenced: PBMCs or a T cell subset sorted from them (not recorded which). Every receptor here comes from an adult woman who had mild COVID-19 (a few samples of this study predate the infection). Cell type and time point are not known. The CDR3 runs from the conserved cysteine through the conserved F or W. D genes are given only for firm matches. Size values are once, few and many counts, or a class for expanded clones, and some rows have none.

TRBJ1-3 | TRBD1 | TRBV5-6 | few | TGTGCCAGCAGCTTGTTTTCCCGCCGGGACAGACACTCTGGAAACACCATATATTTT | CASSLFSRRDRHSGNTIYF
TRBJ2-3 | - | TRBV9 | once | TGTGCCAGCAGCTTAGGACCCGTCAGGGCAGATACGCAGTATTTT | CASSLGPVRADTQYF
TRBJ1-1 | - | TRBV7-9 | few | TGTGCCAGCAGCTTAGAATACGGAGGGGACGGCGGTGAAGCTTTCTTT | CASSLEYGGDGGEAFF
TRBJ2-5 | TRBD2 | TRBV20-1 | - | TGCAGTGCTCCCCGGACTAGCGGGGCCAGCCAAGAGACCCAGTACTTC | CSAPRTSGASQETQYF
TRBJ1-2 | - | TRBV4-2 | few | TGTGCCAGCAGCCAAGAAAGTGGGGGTACCTATGGCTACACCTTC | CASSQESGGTYGYTF
TRBJ2-3 | - | TRBV12-3/TRBV12-4 | - | TGTGCCAGCAGCCTTAGCGTCTCCCCCACGCAGTATTTT | CASSLSVSPTQYF
TRBJ2-7 | - | TRBV7-6 | - | TGTGCCAGCAGCTTAGACGTTGAGGGTAAGCAGTACTTC | CASSLDVEGKQYF
TRBJ2-2 | - | TRBV23-1 | - | TGCGCCAGCAGTCCCGAGGGGGCCGGGGAGCTGTTTTTT | CASSPEGAGELFF
TRBJ2-5 | - | TRBV12-3/TRBV12-4 | - | TGTGCCAGCAGCGGACTTGCCGGCCTGCGGGAGACCCAGTACTTC | CASSGLAGLRETQYF
TRBJ2-7 | - | TRBV5-4 | few | TGTGCCAGCAGCTTCCCAGACTCCTACGAGCAGTACTTC | CASSFPDSYEQYF
TRBJ1-2 | TRBD1 | TRBV3-1 | - | TGTGCCAGCAGCCAGACAGGGGCCTATGGCTACACCTTC | CASSQTGAYGYTF
TRBJ2-3 | - | TRBV20-1 | - | TGCAGTGGCCCGGCGATAACAGATACGCAGTATTTT | CSGPAITDTQYF
TRBJ1-2 | - | TRBV20-1 | - | TGCAGTGCTAGAGACGGGACGCTCGGTGGCTACACCTTC | CSARDGTLGGYTF
TRBJ2-1 | - | TRBV7-6 | - | TGTGCCAGCAGCTCAATTCCAGGGATCGATGAGCAGTTCTTC | CASSSIPGIDEQFF
TRBJ2-1 | - | TRBV7-8 | many | TGTGCCAGCAGCTATGGACGGAGAATTACCTACAATGAGCAGTTCTTC | CASSYGRRITYNEQFF
TRBJ2-2 | TRBD1 | TRBV5-4 | - | TGTGCCAGCAGCGAGGACAGGGCCGTTGCCGGGGAGCTGTTTTTT | CASSEDRAVAGELFF
TRBJ2-5 | - | TRBV5-6 | - | TGTGCCAGCAGCCCCGGGACAAGTGAGACCCAGTACTTC | CASSPGTSETQYF
TRBJ1-2 | - | TRBV6-5 | - | TGTGCCAGCAGTGGGGGGTCTGTATGGGGTCGAGGCTACACCTTC | CASSGGSVWGRGYTF
TRBJ2-2 | - | TRBV24-1 | - | TGTGCCACCAGCGCCCCAGGGAGTCCCGGGGAGCTGTTTTTT | CATSAPGSPGELFF
TRBJ2-7 | TRBD2 | TRBV20-1 | few | TGCAGTGCTGCTAGCGGGAGCCTAACCTACGAGCAGTACTTC | CSAASGSLTYEQYF
TRBJ2-5 | TRBD1 | TRBV4-3 | - | TGCGCCAGCAGCCAACTCGCCGGGACAGGGTCAGAGACCCAGTACTTC | CASSQLAGTGSETQYF
TRBJ2-7 | TRBD2 | TRBV6-2/TRBV6-3 | few | TGTGCCAGCAGTTACTCGAGCGGGGCGCTAGACACCTACGAGCAGTACTTC | CASSYSSGALDTYEQYF
TRBJ2-7 | - | TRBV4-3 | - | TGCGCCAGCAGCCAAGAATGGACTAACTACGAGCAGTACTTC | CASSQEWTNYEQYF
TRBJ1-1 | - | TRBV27 | - | TGTGCCAGCAGTTTTGGGGGCGCGGGCACTGAAGTTTTCTTT | CASSFGGAGTEVFF
TRBJ2-7 | - | TRBV5-1 | - | TGCGCCAGTGCTAGCGAGAGTCGCGAGCAGTACTTC | CASASESREQYF
TRBJ2-7 | - | TRBV12-3/TRBV12-4 | few | TGTGCCAGCAGTTTCGGGGGCGAAACCTACGAGCAGTACTTC | CASSFGGETYEQYF
TRBJ1-6 | - | TRBV24-1 | few | TGTGCCACTCGCCGCCGGGACATTAAGAATTCACCCCTCCACTTT | CATRRRDIKNSPLHF
TRBJ2-1 | TRBD1 | TRBV7-3 | - | TGTGCCAGCAGCTCCACGGGACAGGGCTACAATGAGCAGTTCTTC | CASSSTGQGYNEQFF
TRBJ1-5 | - | TRBV4-3 | - | TGCGCCAGCAGCCAAGAGCAGGCACGGCAGCCCCAGCATTTT | CASSQEQARQPQHF
TRBJ2-2 | TRBD2 | TRBV27 | many | TGTGCCAGCAGACTAGCGGGAGCGGACGGGGAGCTGTTTTTT | CASRLAGADGELFF
TRBJ1-5 | - | TRBV21-1 | - | TGTGCCAGCAGCATCGAGGCGACCCACTCTCAGCCCCAGCATTTT | CASSIEATHSQPQHF
TRBJ2-7 | - | TRBV19 | - | TGTGCCAGTAGTGTTGCTGTGGGCTCCTACGAGCAGTACTTC | CASSVAVGSYEQYF
TRBJ2-3 | - | TRBV7-2 | few | TGTGCCAGCAGCTTATCAGATCCAGATACGCAGTATTTT | CASSLSDPDTQYF
TRBJ2-7 | TRBD2 | TRBV27 | few | TGTGCCAGCAGTTTGGGGGGGACGGATCCTTCCTACGAGCAGTACTTC | CASSLGGTDPSYEQYF